The text below deals with one TCR beta chain. Other nucleotide sequences from this sample produce the same CDR3. This CDR3 is built from 14 residues. Trimming shortened V by 0 bases and J by 1 base, and 6 bases separated the two germline ends. Germline-derived CDR1 and CDR2 are SGHTA and FQGNSA. This sample is drawn from a study of shared clonotypes between healthy human individuals. Sequencing was performed with immunoSEQ multiplex PCR; in TCRdb, only in-frame clones are kept and a portion is missing. The table records some 1 million clones, about 74% of them present only once. The J gene is TRBJ1-1, the V gene TRBV7-2; no clear D gene. The sample comprised memory CD4+ T cells sorted from blood. As to subset: CD45RA-negative fraction. The sequence was obtained from a man aged 18 to 29 in good health. The CDR3 loop is CASSLAGPNTEAFF. The CDR3 region has the DNA TGTGCCAGCAGCTTAGCAGGCCCGAACACTGAAGCTTTCTTT.